The T cell receptor beta chain described here comes from a study of T cells after posttransplantation cyclophosphamide. Findings and caveats of the study: After PTCy, TRB diversity resembled that of CNI/methotrexate controls. Blood and skin or GI T cell repertoires showed limited TRB overlap. Donor CD8+ memory clones often dominated recipient blood repertoires at later times.

As to this clone: Its antigen is as yet unknown.

Cells defined as naive were viable CD3+CD4+ or CD3+CD8+ and CCR7+CD45RA+CD45RO-CD95-CD27+CD28+. CDR1 and CDR2 (germline): LNHDA, SQIVND (reference sequence). V was cut by 3 bases and J by 5 bases, with 6 bases left in between. This CDR3 has 12 amino acids. The method was immunoSEQ multiplex PCR; TCRdb's version includes in-frame clones alone and lacks a portion of them. Of about 6,900 clones listed, 95% to 98% are singletons. Sequenced sample: naive CD8+ T cells sorted from PBMCs. The clonotype originates from a woman aged 25 to 39 in good health and a related stem cell transplant donor. The genes are TRBV19 and TRBJ2-3; no definite D call. CDR3 protein: CASSIAKDTQYF. CDR3 nucleotide sequence: TGTGCCAGTAGTATCGCTAAAGATACGCAGTATTTT.